The 10 T cell receptor beta chains in this list originate from one sample, sequenced in a study of monozygotic twins with inflammatory bowel disease. TCRdb re-called the 5' RACE reads and shows each CDR3 protein once, DNA omitted. In all, the sample yields roughly 100,000 distinct CDR3 sequences. The sample consisted of blood. The source is a human donor with ulcerative colitis or Crohn's disease, or a healthy co-twin of an affected twin (not recorded which).

This rearrangement joins TRBV7-2 to TRBJ2-7. CDR1 and CDR2 (germline): SGHTA, FQGNSA. The CDR3 is 13 residues long. The CDR3 loop is CASSLEGIHEQYF.

The V gene is TRBV5-1, the J gene TRBJ1-2; without DNA, the TCRdb call of TRBD1 cannot be checked. Germline assignment: CDR1 SGHRS and CDR2 YFSETQ. The CDR3 consists of 14 residues. CDR3 sequence: CASTDFPDSYGYTF.

The rearrangement links TRBV20-1 to TRBJ2-7; the D call of TRBD1 rests on TCRdb alone, since no DNA is present to check it. Germline assignment: CDR1 DFQATT and CDR2 SNEGSKA (reference sequence). The CDR3 has 14 residues. CDR3 loop: CSVFRASLAYEQYF.

The chain uses TRBV7-6 and TRBJ2-7. The germline V gene encodes CDR1 SGHVS and CDR2 FNYEAQ. There are 14 residues in the CDR3. This chain's CDR3 is CASSLRLSSYEQYF.

CDR3 sequence: CSVEREVNTQYF. The gene calls are TRBV29-1 and TRBJ2-3; absent DNA, TCRdb's TRBD2 call cannot be checked. CDR3 length equals 12 residues. Germline V lookup: CDR1 SQVTM, CDR2 ANQGSEA.

CDR3 sequence: CAWSVLSGTLYEQYF. The chain links TRBV30 to TRBJ2-7; the D call of TRBD2 rests on TCRdb alone, since no DNA is present to check it. This CDR3 contains 15 residues. Germline V CDR1 and CDR2: GTSNPN, SVGIG (reference sequence).

The chain uses TRBV7-2 and TRBJ2-1; TCRdb gives TRBD2 as the D gene, but with no DNA this cannot be confirmed. The CDR3 loop spans 16 amino acids. CDR1 is SGHTA, CDR2 FQGNSA, per germline. Here the CDR3 reads CASSNPLVMFYNEQFF. The entire variable domain, with the rest obtained from reference TRBV7-2 and TRBJ2-1, is as follows: GAGVSQSPSNKVTEKGKDVELRCDPISGHTALYWYRQSLGQGLEFLIYFQGNSAPDKSGLPSDRFSAERTGGSVSTLTIQRTQQEDSAVYLCASSNPLVMFYNEQFFGPGTRLTVL.

V usage is TRBV10-3 and J usage is TRBJ2-3; with no DNA, the TCRdb D assignment of TRBD2 cannot be verified. Germline assignment: CDR1 ENHRY and CDR2 SYGVKD. The CDR3 covers 13 residues. The CDR3 reads CAIGLASTDTQYF.

This chain connects TRBV7-2 to TRBJ1-2; TCRdb names TRBD1, which stays unverified in the absence of DNA. This CDR3 has 13 residues. Looked up from germline, CDR1 is SGHTA and CDR2 is FQGNSA. CDR3: CASSFWQGYGYTF.

The genes are TRBV6-1 and TRBJ1-5. This CDR3 contains 14 residues. Germline V gene lookup returns CDR1 MNHNS and CDR2 SASEGT. The CDR3 loop is CASSEASNNQPQHF.